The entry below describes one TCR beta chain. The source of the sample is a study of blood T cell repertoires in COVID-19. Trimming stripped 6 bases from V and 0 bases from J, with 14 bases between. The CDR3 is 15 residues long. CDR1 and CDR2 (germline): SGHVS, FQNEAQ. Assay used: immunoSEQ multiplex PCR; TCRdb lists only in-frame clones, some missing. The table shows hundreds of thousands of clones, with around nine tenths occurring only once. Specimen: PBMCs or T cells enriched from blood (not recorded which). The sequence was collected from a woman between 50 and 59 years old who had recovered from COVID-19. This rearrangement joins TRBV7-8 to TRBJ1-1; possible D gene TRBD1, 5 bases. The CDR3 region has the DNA TGTGCCAGCAGACGAGGGGCAGGGATGAACACTGAAGCTTTCTTT. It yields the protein CASRRGAGMNTEAFF.